This T cell receptor (beta chain) was captured in a study of response to subunit inactivated influenza vaccine. Study observations and caveats: T cells newly recruited by each seasonal influenza vaccination are few, the authors suggested.

With regard to this clonotype: The antigen remains unidentified.

MiXCR, applied by TCRdb to the RT-PCR reads, yields one record per CDR3 protein. The sample holds approximately 530,000 distinct CDR3 sequences, approximately 7.8% seen once. Trimming removed 0 bases from V and 4 bases from J, with 7 bases in between. The CDR3 contains 13 residues. Germline V gene lookup returns CDR1 SGDLS and CDR2 YYNGEE. The chain joins TRBV9 to TRBJ1-2, with TRBD1 as a possible D gene (5 bases). Sequenced material: PBMCs from blood, taken 23 to 25 months after vaccination. The source is a man aged 45 to 75 who received an inactivated influenza vaccine. In DNA form, the CDR3 reads TGTGCCAGCAGCGTAGAGGACACCTATGGCTACACCTTC. It yields the protein CASSVEDTYGYTF.